This TCR beta chain was sequenced for a study of T cell responses to AZD1222 COVID-19 vaccine. The CDR3 has 14 residues. Per the germline V gene, CDR1 is MRHNA and CDR2 is SNTAGT. V gave up 3 bases and J gave up 5 bases, with 8 bases separating them. The protocol was immunoSEQ multiplex PCR, while the TCRdb copy is restricted to in-frame clones and leaves out a portion. The sample has roughly 110,000 clones, about 93% seen once. The sequence was collected from an adult in good health. The chain combines TRBV6-4 with TRBJ1-6; D gene unclear. The specimen comprised peripheral blood, sampled on day 0 of AZD1222 vaccination. CDR3 bases: TGTGCCAGCAGTGAGGGGTATGATAATTCACCCCTCCACTTT. It encodes CASSEGYDNSPLHF.